The 27 T cell receptor beta chains in this list originate from one sample, sequenced in a study of shared clonotypes between healthy human individuals. Sequencing was performed with immunoSEQ multiplex PCR; in TCRdb, only in-frame clones are kept and a portion is missing. In the table there are about 320,000 clones, roughly 87% of which are singletons. Specimen: memory CD8+ T cells sorted from blood. The subset was: CD45RO+ cells pooled with CCR7-negative TemRA cells. These receptors came from a man in his late teens or twenties in good health.

The chain uses TRBV4-2 and TRBJ2-7; D possibly corresponds to TRBD1 (6 bases). The CDR3 extends over 17 amino acids. V was clipped by 4 bases and J by 4 bases, with 23 bases between them. Germline V gene lookup returns CDR1 LGHNA and CDR2 YNFKEQ. The CDR3 DNA follows: TGTGCCAGCAGCCGCACAAACGTCGGACAGCAACCTTACGAGCAGTACTTC. It translates to CASSRTNVGQQPYEQYF.

The chain couples TRBV7-8 to TRBJ1-2, with TRBD1 identical over 9 bases. V shed 1 base and J 7 bases; nucleotides not matched to a gene: 1. CDR1 and CDR2 (germline): SGHVS, FQNEAQ. This CDR3 spans 13 amino acids. The DNA for the CDR3 is TGTGCCAGCAGCTTAGGGACAGGGGTTGGCTACACCTTC. It is translated as CASSLGTGVGYTF. Drawing the rest from reference TRBV7-8 and TRBJ1-2, the complete variable domain is GAGVSQSPRYKVAKRGQDVALRCDPISGHVSLFWYQQALGQGPEFLTYFQNEAQLDKSGLPSDRFFAERPEGSVSTLKIQRTQQEDSAVYLCASSLGTGVGYTFGSGTRLTVV.

There are a few counts of this clone. The J gene is TRBJ2-1, the V gene TRBV11-3, with D maybe TRBD2 (6 bases). This CDR3 contains 11 residues. Germline V gene lookup returns CDR1 SGHNT and CDR2 YENEEA. The V end lost 3 bases, the J end lost 9 bases, and 6 bases lay between the germline ends. CDR3 DNA: TGTGCCAGCAGCTTCGGGGGTGAGCAGTTCTTC. This gives the protein CASSFGGEQFF. Combining the CDR3 with reference TRBV11-3 and TRBJ2-1 gives the whole variable domain EAGVVQSPRYKIIEKKQPVAFWCNPISGHNTLYWYLQNLGQGPELLIRYENEEAVDDSQLPKDRFSAERLKGVDSTLKIQPAELGDSAVYLCASSFGGEQFFGPGTRLTVL.

The CDR3 region is CASSLGLAGGRSYNEQFF. For the CDR3, the DNA is TGTGCCAGCAGCTTGGGACTAGCGGGGGGGCGCTCCTACAATGAGCAGTTCTTC. The rearrangement uses TRBV7-9 and TRBJ2-1; TRBD2 agrees at 16 bases. The V segment lost 3 bases and the J segment 0 bases; nucleotides outside the gene matches: 2. This CDR3 spans 18 amino acids. Per the germline V gene, CDR1 is SEHNR and CDR2 is FQNEAQ (reference sequence).

The chain employs TRBV27 and TRBJ1-2; D uncertain. Looked up from germline, CDR1 is MNHEY and CDR2 is SMNVEV (reference sequence). CDR3 length: 14 residues. Trimming took 4 bases from V and 1 from J, leaving 10 bases between them. Written as DNA, the CDR3 is TGTGCCAGCAGTTCAATGGAGGGTAACTATGGCTACACCTTC. Encoded protein: CASSSMEGNYGYTF.

This chain uses TRBV5-4 with TRBJ2-7; D is possibly TRBD1 or TRBD2 (5 bases each). CDR1 and CDR2 from the germline V gene are SGHNT and YYREEE (reference sequence). V was clipped by 4 bases and J by 3 bases, with 11 bases between them. The CDR3 covers 13 residues. The CDR3 loop is CASSQNGGYEQYF. Written as DNA, the CDR3 is TGTGCCAGCAGCCAAAATGGGGGCTACGAGCAGTACTTC.

The V call is TRBV10-3, the J call TRBJ2-3; 10 nucleotides align to TRBD2. V trimming: 7 bases; J trimming: 5 bases; junction bases outside the gene matches: 12. The CDR3 sequence is 16 residues long. Germline V CDR1 and CDR2: ENHRY, SYGVKD. The CDR3 DNA is TGTGCCATCACCGAGGGACTAGCGCCGCGAAAAGATACGCAGTATTTT. It translates to CAITEGLAPRKDTQYF.

This chain connects TRBV2 to TRBJ2-5, with 8 bases matching TRBD2. After removal of 7 bases from V and 3 bases from J, the junction contained 4 bases not matched to a gene. Germline values: CDR1 SNHLY, CDR2 FYNNEI. The CDR3 runs to 13 residues. The CDR3 sequence: CASNRAGEETQYF. CDR3 nucleotides: TGTGCCAGCAACCGAGCGGGGGAAGAGACCCAGTACTTC.

V and J are TRBV7-3 and TRBJ2-1; 11 bases line up with TRBD2. The CDR3 has 15 amino acids. The trim removed 4 bases at V and 6 bases at J, leaving 5 bases unmatched. Germline-derived CDR1 and CDR2 are SGHTA and FQGTGA. The CDR3 region is CASSYSGGASNEQFF. The CDR3 bases are TGTGCCAGCAGCTATAGCGGGGGGGCCTCCAATGAGCAGTTCTTC.

The J gene is TRBJ1-4, the V gene TRBV27; TRBD1 aligns across 9 bases. The CDR3 sequence is 15 residues long. V shed 2 bases, J shed 5 bases, and the junction held 3 bases outside the gene matches. The germline V gene encodes CDR1 MNHEY and CDR2 SMNVEV (reference sequence). CDR3 sequence reads: CASSLIGTGNEKLFF. CDR3 coding DNA: TGTGCCAGCAGTTTAATAGGGACAGGGAATGAAAAACTGTTTTTT.

In this sample, this clone turned up once. This sequence joins TRBV7-9 and TRBJ1-4; 8 nucleotides match TRBD1. After removal of 4 bases from V and 10 bases from J, the junction contained 8 bases not matched to a gene. The CDR3 is made up of 14 amino acids. Germline V gene data show CDR1 as SEHNR and CDR2 as FQNEAQ (reference sequence). The CDR3 DNA follows: TGTGCCAGCAGCTCTGGACAGGGCATGGTAAAACTGTTTTTT. This encodes CASSSGQGMVKLFF.

The genes are TRBV9 and TRBJ2-5, with D tentatively TRBD1 (5 bases). Germline V gene lookup returns CDR1 SGDLS and CDR2 YYNGEE. The CDR3 is 14 amino acids. V shed 1 base and J shed 2 bases, with 9 bases lying between them. CDR3 sequence (DNA): TGTGCCAGCAGCGTAACGTCAGGGCAAGAGACCCAGTACTTC. It specifies CASSVTSGQETQYF. Using reference TRBV9 and TRBJ2-5 for the parts outside the CDR3, the full variable domain is DSGVTQTPKHLITATGQRVTLRCSPRSGDLSVYWYQQSLDQGLQFLIQYYNGEERAKGNILERFSAQQFPDLHSELNLSSLELGDSALYFCASSVTSGQETQYFGPGTRLLVL.

This sequence joins TRBV4-1 and TRBJ2-5; 11 nucleotides align to TRBD2. With V trimmed by 0 bases and J by 4 bases, 1 base remained unmatched. The CDR3 consists of 15 residues. CDR1 is MGHRA, CDR2 YSYEKL, per germline. Here the CDR3 reads CASSQETSGGETQYF. Here the CDR3 DNA reads TGCGCCAGCAGCCAAGAAACTAGCGGGGGAGAGACCCAGTACTTC.

This clone has a count of ten or more. The chain employs TRBV5-4 and TRBJ2-7; D is unresolved. The V end was cut by 3 bases, the J end by 5 bases, with 15 bases between. There are 14 residues in the CDR3. CDR1 is SGHNT, CDR2 YYREEE, per germline (reference sequence). CDR3 loop: CASSSATGRHEQYF. The CDR3 region has the DNA TGTGCCAGCAGCTCTGCCACTGGGCGGCACGAGCAGTACTTC. The full variable domain, its missing parts supplied by reference TRBV5-4 and TRBJ2-7, is ETGVTQSPTHLIKTRGQQVTLRCSSQSGHNTVSWYQQALGQGPQFIFQYYREEENGRGNFPPRFSGLQFPNYSSELNVNALELDDSALYLCASSSATGRHEQYFGPGTRLTVT.

This clone came up a few times. DNA of the CDR3: TGCGCCAGCAGCCGACGACCTGGAGATGAGCAGTTCTTC. Encoded protein: CASSRRPGDEQFF. The V and J genes are TRBV4-3 and TRBJ2-1; no clear D gene. CDR3 length: 13 residues. Deletions cut 4 bases from V and 8 bases from J, with 12 bases between. Germline assignment: CDR1 LGHNA and CDR2 YSLEER.

The CDR3 region is CASSDLGTDQPQHF. The CDR3 region has the DNA TGTGCCAGCAGTGATCTCGGGACAGATCAGCCCCAGCATTTT. The chain uses TRBV25-1 and TRBJ1-5; 7 bases are a match to TRBD1. With 3 bases clipped from V and 5 bases from J, the junction kept 4 bases outside the gene matches. This CDR3 comprises 14 residues. Germline V CDR1 and CDR2: MGHDK, SYGVNS.

The chain couples TRBV27 to TRBJ1-1; D may be TRBD1 (5 bases). The CDR3 totals 14 residues. V lost 6 bases, J lost 5 bases, and 16 bases lay in between. Germline CDR1 is MNHEY and CDR2 is SMNVEV (reference sequence). The CDR3 region is CASSLGQGGTEAFF. CDR3 DNA: TGTGCCAGCAGCCTAGGGCAGGGAGGGACTGAAGCTTTCTTT.

In DNA, the CDR3 is TGTGCCAGCAGTTCTTTAGACAGGTGGGGCAATCAGCCCCAGCATTTT. This gives the protein CASSSLDRWGNQPQHF. The chain links TRBV27 to TRBJ1-5; possible D gene TRBD1, 6 bases. CDR3 length equals 16 residues. V lost 4 bases and J 2 bases, leaving 15 bases between the germline ends. CDR1 MNHEY and CDR2 SMNVEV come from the germline V gene (reference sequence).

The rearrangement links TRBV7-9 to TRBJ2-7; weak D call: TRBD2 (5 bases). This CDR3 region has 13 residues. Germline CDR1 reads SEHNR; CDR2 reads FQNEAQ (reference sequence). V was clipped by 4 bases and J by 5 bases, with 12 bases between them. CDR3 sequence: CASSSPPGDEQYF. DNA for the CDR3: TGTGCCAGCAGCTCACCACCCGGGGACGAGCAGTACTTC.

The chain joins TRBV18 to TRBJ2-1, with D uncertain. Germline CDR1 reads KGHSH; CDR2 reads LQKENI. V was pared by 3 bases and J by 2 bases, with 8 bases between. The CDR3 is 14 amino acids. CDR3 sequence reads: CASSPVTTYNEQFF. CDR3 sequence (DNA): TGTGCCAGCTCACCCGTTACAACCTACAATGAGCAGTTCTTC.

The chain joins TRBV7-8 to TRBJ1-5, with D possibly being TRBD1 (5 bases). Between the trimmed V and J ends, which lost 5 bases and 3 bases, there was a span of 14 bases. Looked up from germline, CDR1 is SGHVS and CDR2 is FQNEAQ. The CDR3 length is 15 residues. The CDR3 DNA sequence: TGTGCCAGCAGCCCGGACGACAGCCACAATCAGCCCCAGCATTTT. It encodes CASSPDDSHNQPQHF.

The chain uses TRBV10-2 and TRBJ2-5, with TRBD2 matching 8 bases. Germline assignment: CDR1 WSHSY and CDR2 SAAADI. V lost 3 bases, J lost 1 base, and 1 base stayed unmatched. The CDR3 sequence is 14 residues long. The CDR3 nucleotides read TGCGCCAGCAGTGAAAGCGGGAGCCAAGAGACCCAGTACTTC. Encoded protein: CASSESGSQETQYF.

This clone was recorded only once. The rearrangement links TRBV4-2 to TRBJ1-5; D unclear. This CDR3 region has 15 residues. Germline V CDR1 and CDR2: LGHNA, YNFKEQ. Deletions cut 0 bases from V and 0 bases from J, with 6 bases between. The CDR3 is CASSQEENSNQPQHF. The CDR3 DNA reads TGTGCCAGCAGCCAAGAAGAGAATAGCAATCAGCCCCAGCATTTT.

The CDR3 nucleotides read TGTGCCAGCAGTTCATGGACAGCCTATGGCTACACCTTC. Encoded protein: CASSSWTAYGYTF. V usage is TRBV27 and J usage is TRBJ1-2; D perhaps matches TRBD1 (6 bases). Trimming cost V 4 bases and J 4 bases, with 10 bases left between them. Germline CDR1 reads MNHEY; CDR2 reads SMNVEV (reference sequence). The CDR3 covers 13 residues.

This clone was observed a single time. The CDR3 bases are TGCAGCGTTGAAGGCTTCCGGGACACTGAAGCTTTCTTT. It yields the protein CSVEGFRDTEAFF. This chain links TRBV29-1 with TRBJ1-1, with D unclear. The CDR3 extends over 13 amino acids. Germline CDR1 and CDR2: SQVTM and ANQGSEA. Trimming took off 1 base at V and 3 bases at J, with 9 bases between the two ends.

The chain carries TRBV11-2 and TRBJ1-1; D gene ambiguous. The germline V gene encodes CDR1 SGHAT and CDR2 FQNNGV. The V end was cut by 6 bases, the J end by 0 bases, with 14 bases between. The CDR3 has 15 amino acids. The CDR3 DNA follows: TGTGCCAGCAGACTAGAACTGGGGATGAACACTGAAGCTTTCTTT. This encodes CASRLELGMNTEAFF.

This clone has more than one count but fewer than ten. The chain couples TRBV2 to TRBJ2-1; TRBD2 matches at 7 bases. Per the germline V gene, CDR1 is SNHLY and CDR2 is FYNNEI. V shed 6 bases and J 0 bases; nucleotides not matched to a gene: 5. The length of the CDR3 is 15 residues. CDR3: CASRAGLDSYNEQFF. CDR3 DNA sequence: TGTGCCAGCAGAGCGGGACTGGACTCCTACAATGAGCAGTTCTTC.